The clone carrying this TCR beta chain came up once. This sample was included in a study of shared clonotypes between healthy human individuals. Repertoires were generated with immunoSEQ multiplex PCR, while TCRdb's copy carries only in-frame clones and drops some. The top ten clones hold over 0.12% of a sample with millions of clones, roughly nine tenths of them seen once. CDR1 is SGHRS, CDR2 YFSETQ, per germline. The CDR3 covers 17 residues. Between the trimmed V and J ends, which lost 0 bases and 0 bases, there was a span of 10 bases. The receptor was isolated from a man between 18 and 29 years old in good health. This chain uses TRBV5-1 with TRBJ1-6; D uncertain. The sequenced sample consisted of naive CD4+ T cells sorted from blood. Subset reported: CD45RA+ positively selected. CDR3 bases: TGCGCCAGCAGCTTGGGAGAGGGAAGCTCCTATAATTCACCCCTCCACTTT. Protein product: CASSLGEGSSYNSPLHF.